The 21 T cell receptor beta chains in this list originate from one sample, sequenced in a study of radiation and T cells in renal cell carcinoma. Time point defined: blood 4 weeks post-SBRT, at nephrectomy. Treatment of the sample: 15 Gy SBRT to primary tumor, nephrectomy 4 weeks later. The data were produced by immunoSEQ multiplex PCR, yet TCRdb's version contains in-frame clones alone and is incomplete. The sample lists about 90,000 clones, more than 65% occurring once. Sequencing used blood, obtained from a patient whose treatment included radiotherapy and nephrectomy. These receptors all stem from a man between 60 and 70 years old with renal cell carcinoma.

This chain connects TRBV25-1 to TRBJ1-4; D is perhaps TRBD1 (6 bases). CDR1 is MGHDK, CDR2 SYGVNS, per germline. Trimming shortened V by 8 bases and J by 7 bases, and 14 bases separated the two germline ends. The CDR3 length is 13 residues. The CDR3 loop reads CASSQGSGEKLFF. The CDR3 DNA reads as TGTGCCAGCTCTCAGGGGTCTGGTGAAAAACTGTTTTTT.

CDR3 region: CASSPATLGDTQYF. CDR3 sequence (DNA): TGCGCCAGCAGCCCCGCGACACTTGGAGATACGCAGTATTTT. The gene calls are TRBV5-1 and TRBJ2-3, with D hard to call. Germline CDR1 and CDR2: SGHRS and YFSETQ. With 4 bases removed from V and 5 bases from J, the gap between germline ends came to 14 bases. The CDR3 is 14 amino acids.

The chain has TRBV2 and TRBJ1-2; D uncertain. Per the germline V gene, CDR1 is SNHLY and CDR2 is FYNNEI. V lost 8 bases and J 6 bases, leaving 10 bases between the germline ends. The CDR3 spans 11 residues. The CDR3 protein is CASSPGNGYTF. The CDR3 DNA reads TGTGCCAGCTCCCCTGGAAATGGCTACACCTTC. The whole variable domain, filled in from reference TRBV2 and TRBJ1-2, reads EPEVTQTPSHQVTQMGQEVILRCVPISNHLYFYWYRQILGQKVEFLVSFYNNEISEKSEIFDDQFSVERPDGSNFTLKIRSTKLEDSAMYFCASSPGNGYTFGSGTRLTVV.

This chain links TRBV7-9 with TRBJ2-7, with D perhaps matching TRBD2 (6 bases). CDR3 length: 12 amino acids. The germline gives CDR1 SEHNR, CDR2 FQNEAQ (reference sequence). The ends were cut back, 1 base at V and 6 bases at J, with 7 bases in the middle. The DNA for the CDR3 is TGTGCCAGCAGCTTAGGACTAGTCGAGCAGTACTTC. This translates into CASSLGLVEQYF.

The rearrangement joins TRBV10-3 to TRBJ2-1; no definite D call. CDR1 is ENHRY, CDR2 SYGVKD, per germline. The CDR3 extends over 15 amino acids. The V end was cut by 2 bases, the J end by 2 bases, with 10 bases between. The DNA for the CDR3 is TGTGCCATCAGTGAGGACGGTCAGGCCTACAATGAGCAGTTCTTC. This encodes CAISEDGQAYNEQFF.

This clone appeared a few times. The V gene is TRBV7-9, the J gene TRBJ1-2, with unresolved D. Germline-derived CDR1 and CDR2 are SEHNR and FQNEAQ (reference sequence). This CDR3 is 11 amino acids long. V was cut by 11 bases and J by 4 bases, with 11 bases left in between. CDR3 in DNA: TGTGCCTCCGACCCCTTCTATGGCTACACCTTC. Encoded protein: CASDPFYGYTF.

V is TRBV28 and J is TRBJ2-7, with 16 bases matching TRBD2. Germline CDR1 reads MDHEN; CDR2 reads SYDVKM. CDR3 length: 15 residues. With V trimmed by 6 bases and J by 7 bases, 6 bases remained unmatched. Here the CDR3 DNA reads TGTGCCAGCAGAGGGACTAGCGGGAGGGTGTGGGAGCAGTACTTC. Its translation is CASRGTSGRVWEQYF.

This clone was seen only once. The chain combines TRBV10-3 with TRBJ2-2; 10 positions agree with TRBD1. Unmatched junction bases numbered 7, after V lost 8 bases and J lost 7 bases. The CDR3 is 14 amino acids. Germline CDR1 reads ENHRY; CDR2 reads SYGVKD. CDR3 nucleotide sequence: TGTGCCATCCGAGGACAGGGGGATATCGGGGAGCTGTTTTTT. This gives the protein CAIRGQGDIGELFF.

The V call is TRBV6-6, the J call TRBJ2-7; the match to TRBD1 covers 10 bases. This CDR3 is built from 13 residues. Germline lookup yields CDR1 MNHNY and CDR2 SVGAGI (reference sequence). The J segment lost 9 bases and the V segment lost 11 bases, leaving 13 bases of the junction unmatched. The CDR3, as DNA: TGTGCCGTTGGGTCCGGGACAGGGGATGTGCAGTACTTC. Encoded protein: CAVGSGTGDVQYF.

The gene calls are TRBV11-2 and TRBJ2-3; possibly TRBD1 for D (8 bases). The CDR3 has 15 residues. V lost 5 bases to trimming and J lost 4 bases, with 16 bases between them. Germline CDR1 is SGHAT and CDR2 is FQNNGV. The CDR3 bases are TGTGCCAGCAGCGCGACTACAGGGGGGGCAGATACGCAGTATTTT. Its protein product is CASSATTGGADTQYF.

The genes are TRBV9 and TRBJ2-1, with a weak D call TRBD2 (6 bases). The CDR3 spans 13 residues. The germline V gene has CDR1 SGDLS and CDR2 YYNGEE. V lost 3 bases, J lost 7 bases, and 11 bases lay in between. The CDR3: CASSEPGRNEQFF. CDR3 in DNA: TGTGCCAGCAGCGAACCAGGGAGGAATGAGCAGTTCTTC.

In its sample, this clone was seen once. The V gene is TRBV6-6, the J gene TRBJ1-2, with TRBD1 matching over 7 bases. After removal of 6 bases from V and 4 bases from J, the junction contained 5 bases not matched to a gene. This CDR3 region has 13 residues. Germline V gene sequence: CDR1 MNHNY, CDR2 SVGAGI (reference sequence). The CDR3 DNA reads TGTGCCAGCAGCTTTGACAGGGCCTATGGCTACACCTTC. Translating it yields CASSFDRAYGYTF.

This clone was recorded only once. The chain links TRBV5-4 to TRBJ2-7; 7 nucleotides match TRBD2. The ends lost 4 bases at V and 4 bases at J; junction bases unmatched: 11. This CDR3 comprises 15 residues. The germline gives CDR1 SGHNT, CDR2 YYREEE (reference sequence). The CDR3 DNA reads TGTGCCAGCAGCCGGGGGGAGGCCGGGGATTACGAGCAGTACTTC. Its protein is CASSRGEAGDYEQYF.

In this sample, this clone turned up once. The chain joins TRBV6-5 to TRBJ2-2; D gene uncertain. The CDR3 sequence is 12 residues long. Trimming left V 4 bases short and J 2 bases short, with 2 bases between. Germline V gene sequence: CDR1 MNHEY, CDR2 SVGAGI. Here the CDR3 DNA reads TGTGCCAGCAGTTCAAACACCGGGGAGCTGTTTTTT. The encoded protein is CASSSNTGELFF.

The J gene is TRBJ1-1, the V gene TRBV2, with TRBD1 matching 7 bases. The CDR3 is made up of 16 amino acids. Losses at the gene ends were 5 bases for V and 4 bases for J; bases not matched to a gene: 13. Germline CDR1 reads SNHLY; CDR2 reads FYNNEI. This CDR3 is CASSSLGRGGITEAFF. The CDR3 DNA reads TGTGCCAGCAGTTCTTTGGGCAGGGGGGGAATCACTGAAGCTTTCTTT.

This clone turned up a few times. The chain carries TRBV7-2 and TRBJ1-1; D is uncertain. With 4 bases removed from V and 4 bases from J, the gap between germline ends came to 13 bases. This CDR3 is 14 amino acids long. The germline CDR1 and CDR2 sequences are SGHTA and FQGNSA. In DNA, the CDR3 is TGTGCCAGCAGCTCTGGGATTCAGGTCACTGAAGCTTTCTTT. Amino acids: CASSSGIQVTEAFF.

CDR3 region: CASSSGLMDTEAFF. Written as DNA, the CDR3 is TGCGCCAGCAGCTCAGGGTTAATGGATACTGAAGCTTTCTTT. The chain is built from TRBV5-1 and TRBJ1-1, with D possibly being TRBD1 (5 bases). The germline V and J ends were trimmed by 3 bases and 5 bases, with 14 bases remaining between them. Germline CDR1 SGHRS, CDR2 YFSETQ. The CDR3 covers 14 residues.

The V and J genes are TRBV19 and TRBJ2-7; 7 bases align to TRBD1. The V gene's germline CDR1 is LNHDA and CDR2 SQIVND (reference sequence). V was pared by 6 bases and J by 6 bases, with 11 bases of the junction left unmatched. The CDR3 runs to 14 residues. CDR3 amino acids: CASREQGVGSEQYF. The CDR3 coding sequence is TGTGCCAGTAGGGAGCAGGGGGTCGGAAGCGAGCAGTACTTC.

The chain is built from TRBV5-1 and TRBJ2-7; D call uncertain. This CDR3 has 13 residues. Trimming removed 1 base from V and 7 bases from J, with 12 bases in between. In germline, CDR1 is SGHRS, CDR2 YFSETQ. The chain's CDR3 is CASSLRASYEQYF. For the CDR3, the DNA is TGCGCCAGCAGCTTGAGGGCTAGTTATGAGCAGTACTTC. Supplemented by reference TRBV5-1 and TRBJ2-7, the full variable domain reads KAGVTQTPRYLIKTRGQQVTLSCSPISGHRSVSWYQQTPGQGLQFLFEYFSETQRNKGNFPGRFSGRQFSNSRSEMNVSTLELGDSALYLCASSLRASYEQYFGPGTRLTVT.

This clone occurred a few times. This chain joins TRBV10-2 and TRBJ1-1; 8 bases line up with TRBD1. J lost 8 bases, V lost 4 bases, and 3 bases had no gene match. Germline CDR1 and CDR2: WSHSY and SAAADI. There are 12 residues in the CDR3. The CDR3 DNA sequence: TGCGCCAGCAGTGCCCAGGGGGCGGAAGCTTTCTTT. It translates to CASSAQGAEAFF.

The CDR3 nucleotides read TGTGCCAGTAGTATAGCTCTCGGGAGGAACTACGAGCAGTACTTC. It encodes CASSIALGRNYEQYF. The rearrangement joins TRBV19 to TRBJ2-7, with 7 bases identical to TRBD2. Germline CDR1 reads LNHDA; CDR2 reads SQIVND (reference sequence). Trimming removed 1 base from V and 3 bases from J; junction bases left unmatched: 6. The CDR3 is 15 residues long.